This note documents a single T cell receptor beta chain sequence. Its target is not known. Here immunoSEQ multiplex PCR was the method, and the copy in TCRdb shows in-frame clones only, minus some. The data contain 85,000 to 120,000 clones, 90% of them singletons. This specimen comes from a study of T cell responses to AZD1222 COVID-19 vaccine. Study-wide points: Nearly half of spike-specific TCRs reportedly go after variant regions that carry no mutations.

With 8 bases removed from V and 4 bases from J, the gap between germline ends came to 8 bases. Germline V lookup: CDR1 GTSNPN, CDR2 SVGIG (reference sequence). The CDR3 runs 11 residues. The material was peripheral blood, obtained 28 days after the second AZD1222 dose. V and J are TRBV30 and TRBJ1-4; D is uncertain. The TCR comes from an adult who received the AZD1222 COVID-19 vaccine. The CDR3 sequence is CAGERNEKLFF. CDR3 DNA sequence: TGTGCCGGAGAACGTAATGAAAAACTGTTTTTT. The entire variable domain, with the rest obtained from reference TRBV30 and TRBJ1-4, is as follows: SQTIHQWPATLVQPVGSPLSLECTVEGTSNPNLYWYRQAAGRGLQLLFYSVGIGQISSEVPQNLSASRPQDRQFILSSKKLLLSDSGFYLCAGERNEKLFFGSGTQLSVL.